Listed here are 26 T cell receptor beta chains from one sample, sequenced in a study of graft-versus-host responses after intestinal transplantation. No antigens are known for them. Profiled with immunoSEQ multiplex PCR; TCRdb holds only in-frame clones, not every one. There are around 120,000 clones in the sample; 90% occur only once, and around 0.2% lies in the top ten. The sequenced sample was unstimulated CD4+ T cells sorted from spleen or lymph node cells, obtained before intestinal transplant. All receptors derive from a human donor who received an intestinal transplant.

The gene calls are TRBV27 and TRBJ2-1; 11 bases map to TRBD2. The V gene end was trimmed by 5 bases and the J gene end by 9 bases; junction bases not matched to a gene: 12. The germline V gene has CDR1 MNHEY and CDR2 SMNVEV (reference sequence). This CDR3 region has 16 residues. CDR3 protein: CASSLLLAGEGGEQFF. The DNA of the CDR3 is TGTGCCAGCAGTCTCCTACTAGCGGGAGAAGGCGGTGAGCAGTTCTTC.

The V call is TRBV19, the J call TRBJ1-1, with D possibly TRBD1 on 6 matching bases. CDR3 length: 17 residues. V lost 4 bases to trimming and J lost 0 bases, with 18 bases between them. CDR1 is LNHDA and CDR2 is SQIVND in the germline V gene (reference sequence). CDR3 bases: TGTGCCAGTAGTAAGACGTCCCCGGGACACCTGAACACTGAAGCTTTCTTT. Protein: CASSKTSPGHLNTEAFF.

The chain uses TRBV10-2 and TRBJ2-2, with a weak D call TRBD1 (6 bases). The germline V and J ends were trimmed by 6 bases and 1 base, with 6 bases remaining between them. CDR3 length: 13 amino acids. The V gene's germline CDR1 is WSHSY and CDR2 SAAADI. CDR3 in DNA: TGCGCCAGCAGGACAGGGAACACCGGGGAGCTGTTTTTT. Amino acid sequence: CASRTGNTGELFF.

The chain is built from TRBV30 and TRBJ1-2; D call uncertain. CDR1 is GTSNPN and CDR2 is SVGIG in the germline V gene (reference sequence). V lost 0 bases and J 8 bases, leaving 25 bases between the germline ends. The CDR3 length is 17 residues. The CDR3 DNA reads TGTGCCTGGAGTGTACAATTTTATCGGGTTCGGCACAACGGCTACACCTTC. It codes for CAWSVQFYRVRHNGYTF.

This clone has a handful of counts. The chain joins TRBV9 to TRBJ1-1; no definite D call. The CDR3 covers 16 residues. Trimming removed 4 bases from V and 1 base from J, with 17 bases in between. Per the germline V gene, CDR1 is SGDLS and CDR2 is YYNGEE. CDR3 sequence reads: CASSPKRQQPNTEAFF. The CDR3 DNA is TGTGCCAGCAGCCCGAAGAGACAACAGCCGAACACTGAAGCTTTCTTT.

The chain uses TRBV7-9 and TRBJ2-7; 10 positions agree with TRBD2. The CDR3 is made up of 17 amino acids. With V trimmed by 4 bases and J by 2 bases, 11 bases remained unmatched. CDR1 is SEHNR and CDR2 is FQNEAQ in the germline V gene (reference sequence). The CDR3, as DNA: TGTGCCAGCAGCTACCAAACCCCAGCGGGAGGGACCTACGAGCAGTACTTC. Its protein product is CASSYQTPAGGTYEQYF.

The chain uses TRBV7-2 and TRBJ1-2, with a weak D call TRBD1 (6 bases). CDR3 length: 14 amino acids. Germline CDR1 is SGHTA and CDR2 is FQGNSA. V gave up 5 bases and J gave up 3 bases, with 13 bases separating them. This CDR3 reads CASSLTRTDYGYTF. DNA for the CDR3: TGTGCCAGCAGCCTCACGAGGACAGACTATGGCTACACCTTC.

This chain's CDR3 is CASSLAGGPNTGELFF. Here the CDR3 DNA reads TGTGCCAGCAGCTTAGCCGGAGGACCCAACACCGGGGAGCTGTTTTTT. The chain has TRBV11-3 and TRBJ2-2; D possibly corresponds to TRBD2 (5 bases). This CDR3 has 16 residues. Germline CDR1 reads SGHNT; CDR2 reads YENEEA. The V end lost 1 base, the J end lost 2 bases, and 11 bases lay between the germline ends.

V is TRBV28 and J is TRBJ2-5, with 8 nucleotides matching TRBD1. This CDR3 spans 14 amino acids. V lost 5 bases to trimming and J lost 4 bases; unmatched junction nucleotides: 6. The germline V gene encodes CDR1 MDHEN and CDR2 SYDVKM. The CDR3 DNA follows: TGTGCCAGCAGTCCACCGGGACAGGTAGAGACCCAGTACTTC. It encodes CASSPPGQVETQYF.

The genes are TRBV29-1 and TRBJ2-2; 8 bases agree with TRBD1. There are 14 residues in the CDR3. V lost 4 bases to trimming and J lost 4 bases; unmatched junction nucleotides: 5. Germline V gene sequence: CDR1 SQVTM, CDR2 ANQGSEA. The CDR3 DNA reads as TGCAGCGTTGGGGACAGGCGGGGCACCGGGGAGCTGTTTTTT. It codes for CSVGDRRGTGELFF.

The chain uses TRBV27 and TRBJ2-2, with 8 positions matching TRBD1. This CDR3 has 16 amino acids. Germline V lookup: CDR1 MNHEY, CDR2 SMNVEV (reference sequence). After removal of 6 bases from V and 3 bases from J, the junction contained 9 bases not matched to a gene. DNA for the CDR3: TGTGCCAGCAGGTCGGTGGGGACAGGCTACACCGGGGAGCTGTTTTTT. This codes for CASRSVGTGYTGELFF.

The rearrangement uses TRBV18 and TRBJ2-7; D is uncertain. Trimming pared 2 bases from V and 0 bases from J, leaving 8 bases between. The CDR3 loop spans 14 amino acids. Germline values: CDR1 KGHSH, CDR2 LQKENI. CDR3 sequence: CASSPDTSSYEQYF. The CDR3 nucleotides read TGTGCCAGCTCACCAGATACGAGCTCCTACGAGCAGTACTTC.

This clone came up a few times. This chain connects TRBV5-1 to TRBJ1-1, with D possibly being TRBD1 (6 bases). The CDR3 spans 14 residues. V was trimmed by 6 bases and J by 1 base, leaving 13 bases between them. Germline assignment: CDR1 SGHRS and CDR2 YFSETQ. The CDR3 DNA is TGCGCCAGCATGTTTGGGGGCCAGAACACTGAAGCTTTCTTT. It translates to CASMFGGQNTEAFF.

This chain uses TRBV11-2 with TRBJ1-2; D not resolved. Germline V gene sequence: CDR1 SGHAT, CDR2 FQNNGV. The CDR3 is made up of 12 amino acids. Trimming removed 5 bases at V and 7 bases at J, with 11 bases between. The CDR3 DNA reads TGTGCCAGCAGCCGCGGAAAAGGTGGCTACACCTTC. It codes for CASSRGKGGYTF.

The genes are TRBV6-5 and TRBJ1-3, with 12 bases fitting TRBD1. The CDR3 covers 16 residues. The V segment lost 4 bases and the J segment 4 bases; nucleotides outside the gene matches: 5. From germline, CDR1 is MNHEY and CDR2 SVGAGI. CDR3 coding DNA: TGTGCCAGCAGTTGGGACAGGGGGCGGGCAGGAAACACCATATATTTT. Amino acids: CASSWDRGRAGNTIYF.

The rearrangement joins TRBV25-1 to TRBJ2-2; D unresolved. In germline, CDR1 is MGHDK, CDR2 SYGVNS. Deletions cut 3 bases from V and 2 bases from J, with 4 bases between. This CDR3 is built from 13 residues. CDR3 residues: CASSEGNTGELFF. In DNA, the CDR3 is TGTGCCAGCAGTGAGGGCAACACCGGGGAGCTGTTTTTT.

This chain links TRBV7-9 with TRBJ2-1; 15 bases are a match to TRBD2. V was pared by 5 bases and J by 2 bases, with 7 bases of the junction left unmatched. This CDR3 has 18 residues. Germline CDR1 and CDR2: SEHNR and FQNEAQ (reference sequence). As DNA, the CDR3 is TGTGCCAGCAGCAGAGCATGGACTAGCGGGGGGGCCTACAATGAGCAGTTCTTC. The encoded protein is CASSRAWTSGGAYNEQFF.

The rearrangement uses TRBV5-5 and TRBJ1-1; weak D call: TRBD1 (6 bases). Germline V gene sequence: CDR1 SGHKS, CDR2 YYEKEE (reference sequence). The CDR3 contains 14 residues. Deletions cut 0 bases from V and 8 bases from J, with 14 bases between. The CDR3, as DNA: TGTGCCAGCAGCTTGGACAGGGTAGGAGCCGAAGCTTTCTTT. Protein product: CASSLDRVGAEAFF.

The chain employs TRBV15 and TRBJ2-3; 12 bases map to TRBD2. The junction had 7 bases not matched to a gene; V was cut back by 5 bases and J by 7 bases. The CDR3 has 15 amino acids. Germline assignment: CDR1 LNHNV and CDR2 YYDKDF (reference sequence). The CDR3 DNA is TGTGCCACCAGCTCCAGACTAGCGGGGGCGAATACGCAGTATTTT. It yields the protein CATSSRLAGANTQYF.

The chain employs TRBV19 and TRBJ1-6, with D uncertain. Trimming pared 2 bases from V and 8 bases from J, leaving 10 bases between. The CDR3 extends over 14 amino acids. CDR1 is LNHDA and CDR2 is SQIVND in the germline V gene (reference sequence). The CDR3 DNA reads TGTGCCAGTAGTATACGTGCGACTGATTCACCCCTCCACTTT. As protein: CASSIRATDSPLHF. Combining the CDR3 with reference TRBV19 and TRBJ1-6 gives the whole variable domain DGGITQSPKYLFRKEGQNVTLSCEQNLNHDAMYWYRQDPGQGLRLIYYSQIVNDFQKGDIAEGYSVSREKKESFPLTVTSAQKNPTAFYLCASSIRATDSPLHFGNGTRLTVT.

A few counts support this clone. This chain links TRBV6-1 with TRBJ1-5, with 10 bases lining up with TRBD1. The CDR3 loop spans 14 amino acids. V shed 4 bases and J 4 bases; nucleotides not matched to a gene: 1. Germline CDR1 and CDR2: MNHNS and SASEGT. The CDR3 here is CASSVGQGNQPQHF. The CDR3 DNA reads TGTGCCAGCAGTGTGGGACAGGGGAATCAGCCCCAGCATTTT.

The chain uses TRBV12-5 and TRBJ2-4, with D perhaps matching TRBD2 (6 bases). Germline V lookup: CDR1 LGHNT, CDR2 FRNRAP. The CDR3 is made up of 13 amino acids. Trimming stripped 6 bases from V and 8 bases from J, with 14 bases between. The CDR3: CASGGGGGDIQYF. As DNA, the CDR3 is TGTGCTAGTGGGGGGGGTGGTGGTGACATTCAGTACTTC.

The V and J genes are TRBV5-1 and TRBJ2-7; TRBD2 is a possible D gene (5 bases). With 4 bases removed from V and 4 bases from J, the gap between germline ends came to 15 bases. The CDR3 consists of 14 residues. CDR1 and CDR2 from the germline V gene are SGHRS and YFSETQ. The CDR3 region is CASSKARERYEQYF. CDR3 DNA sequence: TGCGCCAGCAGCAAAGCAAGGGAGCGATACGAGCAGTACTTC.

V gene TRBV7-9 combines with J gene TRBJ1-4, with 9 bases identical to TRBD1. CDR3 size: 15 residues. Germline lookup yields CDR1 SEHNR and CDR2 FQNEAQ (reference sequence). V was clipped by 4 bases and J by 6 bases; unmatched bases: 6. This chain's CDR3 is CASSYGDREYEKLFF. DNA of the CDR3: TGTGCCAGCAGCTATGGGGACAGGGAGTATGAAAAACTGTTTTTT.

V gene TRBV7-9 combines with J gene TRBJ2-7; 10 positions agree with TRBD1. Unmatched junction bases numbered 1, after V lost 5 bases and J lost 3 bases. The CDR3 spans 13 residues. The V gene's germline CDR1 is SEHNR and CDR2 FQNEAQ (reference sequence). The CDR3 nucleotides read TGTGCCAGCAGCCGGACAGGGGGCTACGAGCAGTACTTC. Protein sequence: CASSRTGGYEQYF.

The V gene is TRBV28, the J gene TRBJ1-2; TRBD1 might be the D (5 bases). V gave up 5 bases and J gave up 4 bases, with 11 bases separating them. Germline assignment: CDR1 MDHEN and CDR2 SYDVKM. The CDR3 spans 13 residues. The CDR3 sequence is CASSVDRTYGYTF. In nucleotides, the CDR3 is TGTGCCAGCAGTGTAGACAGAACCTATGGCTACACCTTC.